The clone carrying this TCR beta chain was seen just once. The sample is drawn from a study of cytomegalovirus exposure and HLA in healthy donors. The CDR3 covers 15 residues. Germline V CDR1 and CDR2: MNHEY, SVGAGI. J lost 1 base, V lost 6 bases, and 6 bases had no gene match. PCR used 60 Vbeta primers and 13 Jbeta primers. Produced via immunoSEQ multiplex PCR; TCRdb's table is partial and in-frame only. Here the sample spans over 95,000 clones, 77% being singletons. This sequence was found in a man in his forties or fifties in good health and CMV-seropositive. Input material: PBMCs. The chain recombines TRBV6-5 with TRBJ2-7, with 10 positions matching TRBD2. The CDR3 reads CASRDSGGKSYEQYF. CDR3 coding DNA: TGTGCCAGCAGGGATAGCGGGGGGAAATCCTACGAGCAGTACTTC.